The 26 T cell receptor beta chains listed next were all sequenced from one sample in a study of blood T cell repertoires in COVID-19. Clones were read by immunoSEQ multiplex PCR, and TCRdb kept only the in-frame ones, dropping some. The data contain more than 95,000 clones, 85% to 90% of them singletons. The specimen was peripheral blood. These receptors originate from an elderly man with active or convalescent COVID-19.

The chain combines TRBV14 with TRBJ1-4; D uncertain. The CDR3 totals 13 residues. V lost 4 bases to trimming and J lost 8 bases, with 11 bases between them. Germline values: CDR1 SGHDN, CDR2 FVKESK. The CDR3 region has the DNA TGTGCCAGCAGCCTACTCCTCCGGGAAAAACTGTTTTTT. Translation: CASSLLLREKLFF.

The rearrangement links TRBV19 to TRBJ2-4; 8 nucleotides match TRBD1. After removal of 9 bases from V and 3 bases from J, the junction contained 7 bases not matched to a gene. CDR1 LNHDA and CDR2 SQIVND come from the germline V gene (reference sequence). The CDR3 sequence is 14 residues long. The DNA of the CDR3 is TGTGCCAGCCTCGGACAGGGCCTCAAAAACATTCAGTACTTC. Its translation is CASLGQGLKNIQYF.

The V and J genes are TRBV9 and TRBJ2-2; TRBD1 matches at 8 bases. CDR3 length: 16 residues. Germline V lookup: CDR1 SGDLS, CDR2 YYNGEE. The J segment lost 0 bases and the V segment lost 0 bases, leaving 1 base of the junction unmatched. CDR3 in amino acids: CASSVEDRANTGELFF. As DNA, the CDR3 is TGTGCCAGCAGCGTAGAGGACAGGGCGAACACCGGGGAGCTGTTTTTT.

The chain carries TRBV5-6 and TRBJ1-2; D is unclear. V dropped 10 bases and J dropped 4 bases, with 17 bases sitting between them. This CDR3 has 13 amino acids. CDR1 is SGHDT and CDR2 is YYEEEE in the germline V gene. CDR3 DNA sequence: TGTGCCTGCTCACGGGTGGCGAGCTATGGCTACACCTTC. Encoded protein: CACSRVASYGYTF.

The rearrangement uses TRBV3-1 (or the pseudogene TRBV3-2) and TRBJ1-2; the D gene is possibly TRBD1 (5 bases). The germline V gene encodes CDR1 LGHDT and CDR2 YNNKEL (reference sequence). This CDR3 contains 15 residues. The ends were cut back, 5 bases at V and 7 bases at J, with 20 bases in the middle. The CDR3 reads CASSFLGLTITGYTF. Here the CDR3 DNA reads TGTGCCAGCAGCTTCCTGGGACTTACCATAACTGGCTACACCTTC.

The chain joins TRBV15 to TRBJ1-5; D is undetermined. This CDR3 region has 15 residues. The V and J ends lost 1 base and 3 bases respectively, with 10 bases between them. CDR1 is LNHNV, CDR2 YYDKDF, per germline (reference sequence). CDR3 in amino acids: CATSRGGRDNQPQHF. The CDR3 nucleotides read TGTGCCACCAGCAGAGGAGGGCGTGACAATCAGCCCCAGCATTTT.

The chain links TRBV10-1 to TRBJ2-3; tentative D call: TRBD2 (6 bases). In germline, CDR1 is WNHNN, CDR2 SYGVQD (reference sequence). The CDR3 sequence is 17 residues long. V lost 10 bases, J lost 2 bases, and 25 bases lay in between. Here the CDR3 reads CATVPGETSSHTDTQYF. In nucleotides, the CDR3 is TGCGCCACCGTTCCGGGGGAAACTAGCAGCCACACAGATACGCAGTATTTT.

The rearrangement uses TRBV10-3 and TRBJ1-3; no definite D call. The germline V and J ends were trimmed by 2 bases and 6 bases, with 11 bases remaining between them. This CDR3 has 14 residues. Germline assignment: CDR1 ENHRY and CDR2 SYGVKD. The CDR3 nucleotides are TGTGCCATCAGTGAGCCGAGTGGGCTAAACACCATATATTTT. Translation: CAISEPSGLNTIYF.

This chain links TRBV25-1 with TRBJ1-4, with a possible D match to TRBD1 (6 bases). The CDR3 length is 18 residues. Germline V gene lookup returns CDR1 MGHDK and CDR2 SYGVNS. Trimming pared 6 bases from V and 0 bases from J, leaving 20 bases between. The CDR3 is CASSPDRKVSATNEKLFF. The DNA of the CDR3 is TGTGCCAGCAGCCCGGACAGAAAAGTCTCTGCAACTAATGAAAAACTGTTTTTT.

This clone was found once. This rearrangement joins TRBV5-4 to TRBJ2-3; 8 positions agree with TRBD2. Per the germline V gene, CDR1 is SGHNT and CDR2 is YYREEE (reference sequence). This CDR3 comprises 17 residues. Trimming at V came to 0 bases and at J to 1 base, leaving 7 bases not matched to a gene. The DNA of the CDR3 is TGTGCCAGCAGCTTGGACGGGAGGGCCGGGGGCACAGATACGCAGTATTTT. As protein: CASSLDGRAGGTDTQYF.

V is TRBV5-1 and J is TRBJ2-2, with D tentatively TRBD1 (5 bases). The CDR3 covers 15 residues. Germline CDR1 is SGHRS and CDR2 is YFSETQ. Trimming removed 0 bases at V and 2 bases at J, with 8 bases between. The CDR3 loop reads CASSLARDNTGELFF. Here the CDR3 DNA reads TGCGCCAGCAGCTTGGCCAGGGATAACACCGGGGAGCTGTTTTTT.

The chain is built from TRBV5-1 and TRBJ2-7; 12 bases map to TRBD2. The germline V gene encodes CDR1 SGHRS and CDR2 YFSETQ. This CDR3 contains 15 residues. Germline trimming cut 1 base from V and 7 bases from J; bases unmatched to any gene: 6. The CDR3 loop is CASSLRLAGVGEQYF. DNA for the CDR3: TGCGCCAGCAGCTTGCGACTAGCGGGAGTAGGGGAGCAGTACTTC.

This clone has a single count. This chain links TRBV10-3 with TRBJ1-2; 7 nucleotides match TRBD1. Germline loops: CDR1 ENHRY, CDR2 SYGVKD. The CDR3 has 15 residues. The V gene end was trimmed by 7 bases and the J gene end by 7 bases; junction bases not matched to a gene: 15. The CDR3 loop reads CAIIKGQDLHGGYTF. Here the CDR3 DNA reads TGTGCCATCATTAAAGGACAGGATTTGCATGGTGGCTACACCTTC.

This clone was seen only once. V and J are TRBV7-3 and TRBJ2-1; D may be TRBD2 (6 bases). Germline values: CDR1 SGHTA, CDR2 FQGTGA. Trimming took 4 bases from V and 13 from J, leaving 17 bases between them. The CDR3 has 13 amino acids. The CDR3 protein is CASSSTTRGGQFF. CDR3 bases: TGTGCCAGCAGCTCCACTACACGGGGAGGTCAGTTCTTC.

The gene calls are TRBV7-3 and TRBJ2-1; 9 bases are a match to TRBD2. This CDR3 spans 16 amino acids. Germline V gene sequence: CDR1 SGHTA, CDR2 FQGTGA. With V trimmed by 5 bases and J by 7 bases, 12 bases remained unmatched. The CDR3 spells CASSPGTGGGVNEQFF. DNA for the CDR3: TGTGCCAGCAGCCCGGGAACGGGCGGGGGGGTAAATGAGCAGTTCTTC.

The rearrangement joins TRBV6-5 to TRBJ2-7; unclear D gene. V lost 6 bases and J 5 bases, leaving 5 bases between the germline ends. Germline V lookup: CDR1 MNHEY, CDR2 SVGAGI. This CDR3 region has 10 residues. The CDR3 sequence: CASSRNEQYF. For the CDR3, the DNA is TGTGCCAGCAGCCGTAACGAGCAGTACTTC.

Comment on this clone: The identical CDR3 is also encoded by other nucleotide sequences in the sample. The V gene is TRBV12-3 or TRBV12-4, the J gene TRBJ2-7; 8 bases match TRBD1. The length of the CDR3 is 13 residues. Trimming removed 6 bases from V and 4 bases from J; junction bases left unmatched: 5. CDR3 in amino acids: CASSRQGNYEQYF. The CDR3 DNA is TGTGCCAGCAGCAGACAGGGGAATTACGAGCAGTACTTC.

This clone occurred once. The chain is built from TRBV29-1 and TRBJ1-3; 8 positions agree with TRBD1. The V gene end was trimmed by 7 bases and the J gene end by 0 bases; junction bases not matched to a gene: 5. This CDR3 comprises 14 residues. CDR1 is SQVTM and CDR2 is ANQGSEA in the germline V gene. CDR3 sequence (DNA): TGCAGCGGCACAGGGGGGAGCTCTGGAAACACCATATATTTT. It specifies CSGTGGSSGNTIYF.

V gene TRBV19 combines with J gene TRBJ2-3, with D maybe TRBD2 (6 bases). This CDR3 is 12 amino acids long. Germline assignment: CDR1 LNHDA and CDR2 SQIVND (reference sequence). V gave up 10 bases and J gave up 1 base, with 9 bases separating them. CDR3 region: CATASGTDTQYF. CDR3 bases: TGTGCCACCGCTAGCGGCACAGATACGCAGTATTTT.

CDR3 DNA: TGTGCCAGCATCGGACAGGGAGGAAATGAGCAGTTCTTC. It is translated as CASIGQGGNEQFF. The chain joins TRBV6-1 to TRBJ2-1; 8 nucleotides match TRBD1. The V segment lost 7 bases and the J segment 7 bases; nucleotides outside the gene matches: 6. Germline V gene lookup returns CDR1 MNHNS and CDR2 SASEGT. CDR3 length: 13 residues.

The chain uses TRBV19 and TRBJ2-7; tentative D call: TRBD1 (6 bases). The CDR3 length is 14 residues. Per the germline V gene, CDR1 is LNHDA and CDR2 is SQIVND (reference sequence). Trimming cost V 4 bases and J 4 bases, with 14 bases left between them. The CDR3 DNA is TGTGCCAGTAGTAGCCGACAGGAAGCATACGAGCAGTACTTC. This gives the protein CASSSRQEAYEQYF.

V is TRBV28 and J is TRBJ1-5; 7 nucleotides line up with TRBD1. Germline trimming cut 5 bases from V and 0 bases from J; bases unmatched to any gene: 7. Germline values: CDR1 MDHEN, CDR2 SYDVKM. This CDR3 is 16 amino acids long. The CDR3 DNA reads TGTGCCAGCAGTCGCCGACAGGGCTATAGCAATCAGCCCCAGCATTTT. Translating it yields CASSRRQGYSNQPQHF.

The chain employs TRBV3-1 (or the pseudogene TRBV3-2) and TRBJ1-2, with D tentatively TRBD1 (5 bases). Germline V gene lookup returns CDR1 LGHDT and CDR2 YNNKEL (reference sequence). This CDR3 spans 16 amino acids. Trimming took off 4 bases at V and 2 bases at J, with 17 bases between the two ends. The CDR3 DNA follows: TGTGCCAGCAGCCCCCTCCGCCGTCAGGGAAACTATGGCTACACCTTC. Amino acids: CASSPLRRQGNYGYTF.

The CDR3 DNA follows: TGTGCCAGCAGATCCGGGACAGTGGGTTGGGAGACCCAGTACTTC. This sequence encodes CASRSGTVGWETQYF. V and J are TRBV6-5 and TRBJ2-5; 7 positions agree with TRBD1. This CDR3 region has 15 residues. Germline V lookup: CDR1 MNHEY, CDR2 SVGAGI. Trimming removed 6 bases from V and 5 bases from J; junction bases left unmatched: 12.

This clone has only one observation. The chain recombines TRBV19 with TRBJ1-5, with 9 bases fitting TRBD1. Trimming took 4 bases from V and 5 from J; bases not matched to a gene: 6. Germline CDR1 LNHDA, CDR2 SQIVND (reference sequence). This CDR3 spans 15 amino acids. CDR3 loop: CASSRDREVHQPQHF. The CDR3 DNA is TGTGCCAGTAGTAGGGACAGGGAGGTCCATCAGCCCCAGCATTTT.

The chain recombines TRBV5-5 with TRBJ2-3; 8 nucleotides agree with TRBD2. The CDR3 runs to 16 residues. V shed 4 bases, J shed 6 bases, and the junction held 13 bases outside the gene matches. From germline, CDR1 is SGHKS and CDR2 YYEKEE (reference sequence). Here the CDR3 DNA reads TGTGCCAGCAGCGGGGGACTAGTTGGTTTCGCGGATACGCAGTATTTT. As protein: CASSGGLVGFADTQYF.